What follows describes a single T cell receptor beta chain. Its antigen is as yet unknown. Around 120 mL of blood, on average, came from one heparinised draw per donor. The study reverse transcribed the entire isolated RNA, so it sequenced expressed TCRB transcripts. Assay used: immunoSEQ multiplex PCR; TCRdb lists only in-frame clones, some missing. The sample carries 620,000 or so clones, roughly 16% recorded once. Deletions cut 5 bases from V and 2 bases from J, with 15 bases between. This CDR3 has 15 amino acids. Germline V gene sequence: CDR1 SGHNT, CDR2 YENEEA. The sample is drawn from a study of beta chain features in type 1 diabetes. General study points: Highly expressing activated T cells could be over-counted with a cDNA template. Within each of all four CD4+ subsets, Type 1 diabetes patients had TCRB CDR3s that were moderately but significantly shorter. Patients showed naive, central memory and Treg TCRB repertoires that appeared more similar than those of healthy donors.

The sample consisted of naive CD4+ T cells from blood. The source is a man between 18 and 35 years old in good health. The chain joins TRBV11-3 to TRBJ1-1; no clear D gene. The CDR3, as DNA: TGTGCCAGCAGCCGCCATTTGGAGGGAAACACTGAAGCTTTCTTT. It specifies CASSRHLEGNTEAFF.